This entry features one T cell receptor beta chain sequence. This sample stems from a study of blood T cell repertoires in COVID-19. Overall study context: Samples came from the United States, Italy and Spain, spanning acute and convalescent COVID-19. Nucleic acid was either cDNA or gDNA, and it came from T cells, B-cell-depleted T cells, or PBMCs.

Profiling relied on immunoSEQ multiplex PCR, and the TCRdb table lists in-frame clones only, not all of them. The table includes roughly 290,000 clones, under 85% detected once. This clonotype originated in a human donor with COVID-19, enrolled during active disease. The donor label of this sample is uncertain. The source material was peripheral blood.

The DNA of the CDR3 is TGTGCCAGCAGTCCCGGGGTTCGGGAGACCCAGTACTTC. Residues: CASSPGVRETQYF. V and J are TRBV12-3 or TRBV12-4 and TRBJ2-5; D is perhaps TRBD2 (5 bases). V was pared by 5 bases and J by 5 bases, with 12 bases between. CDR3 length: 13 amino acids.